This passage covers 2 T cell receptor beta chains from one sample sequenced in a study of shared clonotypes between healthy human individuals. The protocol was immunoSEQ multiplex PCR, while the TCRdb copy is restricted to in-frame clones and leaves out a portion. The sample has more than 2,000,000 clones, around nine tenths seen once; the top ten hold under 0.15%. Material for sequencing was naive CD4+ T cells sorted from blood. Sample subset: CD45RA+ positively selected. The receptors were gathered from a man between 18 and 29 years old in good health.

The chain joins TRBV18 to TRBJ1-4; D gene ambiguous. CDR3 length equals 13 residues. V was trimmed by 5 bases and J by 5 bases, leaving 9 bases between them. The V gene's germline CDR1 is KGHSH and CDR2 LQKENI. For the CDR3, the DNA is TGTGCCAGCTCAGTACAGCCCAATGAAAAACTGTTTTTT. Amino acids: CASSVQPNEKLFF.

The chain uses TRBV5-4 and TRBJ1-2; unclear D gene. CDR1 SGHNT and CDR2 YYREEE come from the germline V gene (reference sequence). CDR3 length equals 14 residues. Trimming stripped 4 bases from V and 4 bases from J, with 14 bases between. As DNA, the CDR3 is TGTGCCAGCAGCGAGACCGGGTCGACCTATGGCTACACCTTC. Its protein product is CASSETGSTYGYTF.